The clone carrying this T cell receptor beta chain rates as medium-sized. Its cognate antigen is unknown. Trimming took 0 bases from V and 3 from J, leaving 5 bases between them. Germline assignment: CDR1 WNHNN and CDR2 SYGVQD (reference sequence). The CDR3 loop spans 13 amino acids. From the 5' RACE reads, TCRdb called clonotypes with MiXCR, one entry per CDR3 protein. This sample yields roughly 63,000 distinct CDR3 sequences, of which approximately 12% are seen a single time; around 4.7% belongs to the top ten. These data originate in a study of early T cells in non-severe SARS-CoV-2 infection. Broader study findings: Anti-spike CD8 specificities were favored by VDJdb matching, whose results missed private and CD4 specificities.

This chain connects TRBV10-1 to TRBJ1-2; tentatively, D is TRBD1 (5 bases). The sample was whole blood. The receptor's source is an adult who was a healthcare worker with PCR-confirmed SARS-CoV-2 infection or an uninfected control (not recorded which). DNA of the CDR3: TGCGCCAGCAGTGAGTCGGGGGACTATGGCTACACCTTC. It is translated as CASSESGDYGYTF.